The T cell receptor (beta chain) described here comes from a study of blood T cell repertoires in COVID-19. Under the authors' procedure: Amplification from reference gene primers served as the basis for estimated nucleated cell counts. Only in-frame clones appear in the TCRdb table, and some are missing; sequencing was by immunoSEQ multiplex PCR. That table gives V, J and clone size, and the DNA gave D and trimming. This sample carries a few hundred thousand clones, just under 90% of them seen once, and the ten largest clones take roughly 1.8%. The study assigned cohorts using participant-reported clinical history. Cohort 3 donors counted as recovered after two negative PCRs, clearance, or resolved symptoms. The CDR3 sequence is 15 residues long. CDR1 is MRHNA, CDR2 SNTAGT, per germline. J was trimmed by 9 bases and V by 0 bases; bases with no gene match: 5.

The rearrangement joins TRBV6-4 to TRBJ1-6, with 7 bases lining up with TRBD1. The TCR sequence derives from a woman in her sixties who had recovered from COVID-19. Sequenced sample: PBMCs or T cells enriched from blood (not recorded which). CDR3 in amino acids: CASSDSDRASSPLHF. CDR3 nucleotide sequence: TGTGCCAGCAGTGACTCCGACAGGGCGTCTTCACCCCTCCACTTT.